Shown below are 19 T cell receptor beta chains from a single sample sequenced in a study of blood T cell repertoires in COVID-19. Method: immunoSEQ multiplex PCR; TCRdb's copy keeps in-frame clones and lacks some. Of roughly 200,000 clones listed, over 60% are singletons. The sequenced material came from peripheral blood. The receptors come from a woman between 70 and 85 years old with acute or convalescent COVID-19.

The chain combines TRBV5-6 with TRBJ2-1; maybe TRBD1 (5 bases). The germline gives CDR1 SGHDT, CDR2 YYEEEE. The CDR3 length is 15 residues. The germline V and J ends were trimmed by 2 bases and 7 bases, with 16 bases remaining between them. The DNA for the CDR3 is TGTGCCAGCAGCTTCGAAATGGCAGGGTCGAATGAGCAGTTCTTC. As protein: CASSFEMAGSNEQFF.

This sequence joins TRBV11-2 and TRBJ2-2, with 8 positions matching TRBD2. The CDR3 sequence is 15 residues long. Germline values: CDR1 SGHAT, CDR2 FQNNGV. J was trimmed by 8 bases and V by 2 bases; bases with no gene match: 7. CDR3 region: CASSLSGGPRGELFF. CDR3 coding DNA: TGTGCCAGCAGCTTATCGGGAGGGCCTAGGGGGGAGCTGTTTTTT. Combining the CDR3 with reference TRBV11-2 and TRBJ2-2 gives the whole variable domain EAGVAQSPRYKIIEKRQSVAFWCNPISGHATLYWYQQILGQGPKLLIQFQNNGVVDDSQLPKDRFSAERLKGVDSTLKIQPAKLEDSAVYLCASSLSGGPRGELFFGEGSRLTVL.

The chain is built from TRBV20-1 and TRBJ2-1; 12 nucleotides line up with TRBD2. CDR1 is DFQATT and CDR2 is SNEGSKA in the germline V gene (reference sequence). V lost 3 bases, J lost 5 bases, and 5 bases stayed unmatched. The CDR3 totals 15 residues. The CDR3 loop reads CSASASGRADNEQFF. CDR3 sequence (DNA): TGCAGTGCTAGTGCTAGCGGGAGGGCGGACAATGAGCAGTTCTTC.

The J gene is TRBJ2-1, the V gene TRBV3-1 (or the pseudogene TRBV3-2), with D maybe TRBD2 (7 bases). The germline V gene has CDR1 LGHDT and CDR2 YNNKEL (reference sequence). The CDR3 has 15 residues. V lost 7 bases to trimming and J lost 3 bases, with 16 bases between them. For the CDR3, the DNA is TGTGCCAGCACTACCGGACTAGGGGGCTACAATGAGCAGTTCTTC. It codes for CASTTGLGGYNEQFF.

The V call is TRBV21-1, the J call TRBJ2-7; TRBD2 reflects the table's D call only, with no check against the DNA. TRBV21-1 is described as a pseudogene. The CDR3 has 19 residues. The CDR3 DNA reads TGTGCCAGCAGCAATGAAGGACTAGCGGGAGTCTCCAGATCCTACGAGCAGTACTTC. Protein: CASSNEGLAGVSRSYEQYF.

The CDR3 DNA reads as TGTGCCAGCAAAGGACTAGCGGGCGTCAATGAGCAGTTCTTC. Its translation is CASKGLAGVNEQFF. The V gene is TRBV2, the J gene TRBJ2-1, with 11 bases lining up with TRBD2. Trimming at V came to 7 bases and at J to 6 bases, leaving 5 bases not matched to a gene. This CDR3 comprises 14 residues. The germline CDR1 and CDR2 sequences are SNHLY and FYNNEI.

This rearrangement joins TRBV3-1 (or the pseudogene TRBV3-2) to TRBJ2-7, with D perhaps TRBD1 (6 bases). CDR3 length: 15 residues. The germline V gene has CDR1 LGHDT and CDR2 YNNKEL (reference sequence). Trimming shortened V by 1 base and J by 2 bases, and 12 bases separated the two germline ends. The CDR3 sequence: CASSQGDTTPYEQYF. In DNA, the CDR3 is TGTGCCAGCAGCCAAGGGGACACGACGCCCTACGAGCAGTACTTC.

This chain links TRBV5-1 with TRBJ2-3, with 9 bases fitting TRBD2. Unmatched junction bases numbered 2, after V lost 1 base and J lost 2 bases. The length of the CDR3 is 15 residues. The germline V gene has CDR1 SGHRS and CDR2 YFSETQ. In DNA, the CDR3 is TGCGCCAGCAGCTTGCCTAGCGGGACCACAGATACGCAGTATTTT. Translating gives CASSLPSGTTDTQYF.

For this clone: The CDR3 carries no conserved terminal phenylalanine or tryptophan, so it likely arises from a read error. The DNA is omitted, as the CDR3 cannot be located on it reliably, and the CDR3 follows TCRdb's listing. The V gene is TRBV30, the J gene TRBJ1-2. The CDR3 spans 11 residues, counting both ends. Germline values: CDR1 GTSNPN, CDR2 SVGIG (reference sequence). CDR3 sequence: CAWSGGGLIIL.

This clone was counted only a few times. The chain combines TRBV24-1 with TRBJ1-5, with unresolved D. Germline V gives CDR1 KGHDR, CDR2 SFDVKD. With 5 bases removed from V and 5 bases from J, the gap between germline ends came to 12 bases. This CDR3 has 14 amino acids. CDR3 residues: CATSGATEYQPQHF. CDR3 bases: TGTGCCACCAGTGGCGCAACAGAGTATCAGCCCCAGCATTTT.

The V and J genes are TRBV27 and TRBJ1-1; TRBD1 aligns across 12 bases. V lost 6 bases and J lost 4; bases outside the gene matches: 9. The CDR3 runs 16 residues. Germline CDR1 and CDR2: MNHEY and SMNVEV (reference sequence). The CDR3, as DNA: TGTGCCAGCAGATCCGGGACAGGGGGCTCGAGCACTGAAGCTTTCTTT. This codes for CASRSGTGGSSTEAFF.

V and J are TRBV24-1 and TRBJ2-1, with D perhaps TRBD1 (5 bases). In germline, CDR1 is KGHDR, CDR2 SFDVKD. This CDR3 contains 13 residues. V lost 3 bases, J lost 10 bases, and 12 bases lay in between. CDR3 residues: CATSDVEQEEQFF. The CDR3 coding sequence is TGTGCCACCAGTGATGTAGAACAGGAAGAGCAGTTCTTC.

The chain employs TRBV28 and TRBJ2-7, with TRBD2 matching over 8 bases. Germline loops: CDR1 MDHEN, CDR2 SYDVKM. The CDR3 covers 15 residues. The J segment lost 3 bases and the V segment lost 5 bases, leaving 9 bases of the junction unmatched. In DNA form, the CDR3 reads TGTGCCAGCAGTGTGACTAGCGACAATTTCTACGAGCAGTACTTC. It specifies CASSVTSDNFYEQYF.

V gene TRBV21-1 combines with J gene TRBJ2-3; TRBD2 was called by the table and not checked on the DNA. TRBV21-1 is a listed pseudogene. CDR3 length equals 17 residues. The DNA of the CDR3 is TGTGCCAGCAGCCCGGGACTAGCGGGACCGCGCACAGATACGCAGTATTTT. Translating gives CASSPGLAGPRTDTQYF.

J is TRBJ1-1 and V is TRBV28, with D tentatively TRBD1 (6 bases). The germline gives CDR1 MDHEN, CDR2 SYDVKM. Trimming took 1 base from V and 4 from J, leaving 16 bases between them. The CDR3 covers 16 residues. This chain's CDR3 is CASSLLGPRGGTEAFF. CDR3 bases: TGTGCCAGCAGTTTATTGGGTCCCAGGGGTGGCACTGAAGCTTTCTTT.

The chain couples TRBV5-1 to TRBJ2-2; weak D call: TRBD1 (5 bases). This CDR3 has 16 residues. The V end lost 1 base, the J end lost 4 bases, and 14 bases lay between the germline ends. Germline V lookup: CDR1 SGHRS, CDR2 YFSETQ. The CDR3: CASSLKGAISTGELFF. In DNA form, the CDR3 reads TGCGCCAGCAGCTTGAAAGGGGCGATAAGCACCGGGGAGCTGTTTTTT.

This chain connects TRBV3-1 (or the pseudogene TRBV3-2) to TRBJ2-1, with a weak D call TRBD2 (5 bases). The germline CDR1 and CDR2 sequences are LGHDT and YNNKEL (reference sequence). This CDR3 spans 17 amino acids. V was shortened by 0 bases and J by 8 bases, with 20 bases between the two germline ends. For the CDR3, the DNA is TGTGCCAGCAGCCAAGATTTGAGCCAAAGCGGAAAGTATGAGCAGTTCTTC. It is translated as CASSQDLSQSGKYEQFF.

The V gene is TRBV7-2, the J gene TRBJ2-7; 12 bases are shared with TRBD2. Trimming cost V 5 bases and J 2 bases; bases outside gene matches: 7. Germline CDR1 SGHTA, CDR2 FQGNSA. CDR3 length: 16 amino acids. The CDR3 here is CASSPGLAGSPYEQYF. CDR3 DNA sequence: TGTGCCAGCAGCCCAGGACTAGCGGGATCGCCCTACGAGCAGTACTTC.

The CDR3 protein is CASSRRYGGAHYEQYF. The CDR3 nucleotides are TGTGCCAGCAGCCGACGTTACGGCGGGGCCCACTACGAGCAGTACTTC. The J gene is TRBJ2-7, the V gene TRBV7-9; tentative D call: TRBD2 (6 bases). This CDR3 spans 16 amino acids. Germline V gives CDR1 SEHNR, CDR2 FQNEAQ (reference sequence). Trimming pared 5 bases from V and 3 bases from J, leaving 20 bases between.